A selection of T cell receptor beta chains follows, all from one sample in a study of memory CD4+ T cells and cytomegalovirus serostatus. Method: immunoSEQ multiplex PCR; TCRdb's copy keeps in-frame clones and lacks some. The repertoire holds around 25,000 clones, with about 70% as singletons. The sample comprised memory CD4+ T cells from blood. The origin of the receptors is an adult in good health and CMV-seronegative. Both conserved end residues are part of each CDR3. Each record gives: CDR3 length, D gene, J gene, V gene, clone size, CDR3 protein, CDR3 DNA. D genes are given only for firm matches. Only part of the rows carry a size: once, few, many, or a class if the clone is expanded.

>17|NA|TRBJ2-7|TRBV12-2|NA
CASRLAERGTVNYEQYF
TGTGCAAGTCGCTTAGCGGAAAGAGGGACAGTGAACTACGAGCAGTACTTC
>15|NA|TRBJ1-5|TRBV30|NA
CAWSVSRQLNQPQHF
TGTGCCTGGAGTGTGTCGCGACAGCTCAATCAGCCCCAGCATTTT
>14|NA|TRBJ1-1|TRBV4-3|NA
CASSQDRWNTEAFF
TGCGCCAGCAGCCAAGATCGGTGGAACACTGAAGCTTTCTTT
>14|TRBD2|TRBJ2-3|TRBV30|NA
CACRLAGPTDTQYF
TGTGCCTGCCGACTAGCGGGGCCCACAGATACGCAGTATTTT
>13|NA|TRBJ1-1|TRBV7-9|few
CASSFFGGTEAFF
TGTGCCAGCAGCTTTTTCGGAGGCACTGAAGCTTTCTTT
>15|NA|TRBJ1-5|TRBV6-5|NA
CASSARLDSNQPQHF
TGTGCCAGCAGTGCCCGCCTCGATAGCAATCAGCCCCAGCATTTT
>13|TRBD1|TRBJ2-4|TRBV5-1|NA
CASRQGSMNIQYF
TGCGCCAGTAGACAGGGGTCAATGAACATTCAGTACTTC
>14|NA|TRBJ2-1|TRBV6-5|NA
CASSYGRSRAEQFF
TGTGCCAGCAGTTACGGGAGGAGTCGGGCTGAGCAGTTCTTC
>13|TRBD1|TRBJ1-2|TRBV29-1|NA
CSVAGTDHYGYTF
TGCAGCGTTGCCGGGACAGACCACTATGGCTACACCTTC
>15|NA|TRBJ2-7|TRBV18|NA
CASSLRQNGYGEQYF
TGTGCCAGCTCACTAAGACAGAATGGGTACGGCGAGCAGTACTTC
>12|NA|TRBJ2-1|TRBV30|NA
CAWDPQGNEQFF
TGTGCCTGGGACCCTCAGGGAAATGAGCAGTTCTTC
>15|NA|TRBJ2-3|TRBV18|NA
CASSPLWLSTDTQYF
TGTGCCAGCTCACCACTATGGCTTAGCACAGATACGCAGTATTTT
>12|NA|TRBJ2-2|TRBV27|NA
CASSESAGELFF
TGTGCCAGCAGTGAGAGTGCCGGGGAGCTGTTTTTT
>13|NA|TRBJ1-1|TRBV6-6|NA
CASSYSNPPEAFF
TGTGCCAGCAGTTACTCGAACCCTCCCGAAGCTTTCTTT
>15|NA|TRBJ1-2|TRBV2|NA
CASSEWGSVDYGYTF
TGTGCCAGCTCCGAGTGGGGGAGCGTCGACTATGGCTACACCTTC
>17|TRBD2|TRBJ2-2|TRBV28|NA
CASSPPSGRGYTGELFF
TGTGCCAGCAGTCCTCCTAGCGGGAGGGGATACACCGGGGAGCTGTTTTTT
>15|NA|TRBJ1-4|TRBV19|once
CASSKRTSTNEKLFF
TGTGCCAGTAGTAAACGAACCTCAACTAATGAAAAACTGTTTTTT
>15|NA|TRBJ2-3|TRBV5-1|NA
CASSLRQGDTDTQYF
TGCGCCAGCAGCTTGCGTCAGGGCGACACAGATACGCAGTATTTT
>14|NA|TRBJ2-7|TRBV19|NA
CASRYSNGAYEQYF
TGTGCCAGTAGATATTCTAACGGGGCCTACGAGCAGTACTTC
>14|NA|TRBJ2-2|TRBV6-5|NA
CASRGTGHTGELFF
TGTGCCAGCAGGGGTACAGGGCATACCGGGGAGCTGTTTTTT